Presented here are 13 T cell receptor beta chains from one specimen sequenced in a study of T cells in Graves' hyperthyroidism and ophthalmopathy. Amplification yielded TCR beta CDR3 regions, with RNA transcripts as the source. HTBI primers were used for first-round RT-PCR of the TCR CDR3. A single record per CDR3 protein comes from TCRdb applying MiXCR to the multiplex PCR reads. The data show 250,000 to 300,000 distinct CDR3 sequences, with roughly an eighth seen just once and around 8% held by the top ten. Sequencing was performed on blood. These receptor sequences come from a woman aged 40-49 years with Graves' hyperthyroidism.

At least ten counts were recorded for this clonotype. The V call is TRBV11-3, the J call TRBJ2-3; D unresolved. Trimming stripped 0 bases from V and 4 bases from J, with 11 bases between. The CDR3 covers 15 residues. Germline V gene data show CDR1 as SGHNT and CDR2 as YENEEA. This chain's CDR3 is CASSLDGRISDTQYF. Written as DNA, the CDR3 is TGTGCCAGCAGCTTAGATGGGCGGATTTCAGATACGCAGTATTTT.

This clonotype has a handful of counts. The gene calls are TRBV20-1 and TRBJ1-2; 8 bases agree with TRBD1. The germline gives CDR1 DFQATT, CDR2 SNEGSKA (reference sequence). Trimming at V came to 3 bases and at J to 2 bases, leaving 5 bases not matched to a gene. The CDR3 covers 14 residues. The CDR3 sequence is CSASPDRANYGYTF. The DNA of the CDR3 is TGCAGTGCTAGCCCGGACAGGGCAAACTATGGCTACACCTTC.

The chain couples TRBV9 to TRBJ2-2; D may be TRBD2 (5 bases). Trimming stripped 0 bases from V and 0 bases from J, with 15 bases between. From germline, CDR1 is SGDLS and CDR2 YYNGEE. CDR3 length: 18 residues. CDR3 bases: TGTGCCAGCAGCGTAGCTAAGGAGGCGTTATCGAACACCGGGGAGCTGTTTTTT. As protein: CASSVAKEALSNTGELFF.

Comments on this clonotype: Given a much more abundant clone one base away, this may be a read error. The V gene is TRBV12-3 or TRBV12-4, the J gene TRBJ2-5; weak D call: TRBD2 (6 bases). Trimming removed 7 bases at V and 1 base at J, with 10 bases between. The CDR3 length is 13 residues. The CDR3 nucleotides read TGTGCCAGCAACCCGGGACTCCAAGAGACCCAGTACTTC. Protein product: CASNPGLQETQYF.

This clonotype occurred many times. The chain couples TRBV7-3 to TRBJ2-2; D remains unclear. CDR3 length: 13 residues. Germline assignment: CDR1 SGHTA and CDR2 FQGTGA. V lost 5 bases and J lost 0, with 4 bases in between. This chain's CDR3 is CASSPSNTGELFF. DNA of the CDR3: TGTGCCAGCAGCCCTTCGAACACCGGGGAGCTGTTTTTT.

This clonotype was seen at least ten times. The rearrangement uses TRBV7-2 and TRBJ1-1; a possible D gene is TRBD1 (6 bases). Germline-derived CDR1 and CDR2 are SGHTA and FQGNSA. The ends were cut back, 4 bases at V and 4 bases at J, with 16 bases in the middle. The CDR3 loop spans 15 amino acids. CDR3 coding DNA: TGTGCCAGCAGCTCTTATTTCGGCAGGGGCACTGAAGCTTTCTTT. Its protein product is CASSSYFGRGTEAFF.

This clonotype was counted ten times or more. The chain employs TRBV6-1 and TRBJ2-5; D may correspond to TRBD1 or TRBD2 (5 bases each). The germline V and J ends were trimmed by 6 bases and 3 bases, with 14 bases remaining between them. The CDR3 runs to 14 residues. CDR1 MNHNS and CDR2 SASEGT come from the germline V gene. CDR3: CASSSGRRKETQYF. The CDR3, as DNA: TGTGCCAGCAGCTCGGGACGACGGAAAGAGACCCAGTACTTC.

The table lists this clonotype with many counts. This sequence joins TRBV2 and TRBJ1-2; D remains unclear. With 8 bases removed from V and 7 bases from J, the gap between germline ends came to 14 bases. This CDR3 has 12 residues. CDR1 is SNHLY and CDR2 is FYNNEI in the germline V gene. The DNA for the CDR3 is TGTGCCAGCGCCCCGCAGGTTTCTGGCTACACCTTC. It is translated as CASAPQVSGYTF.

This clonotype was seen more than once but under ten times. J is TRBJ2-1 and V is TRBV7-9; 10 nucleotides align to TRBD2. In germline, CDR1 is SEHNR, CDR2 FQNEAQ (reference sequence). V shed 5 bases, J shed 9 bases, and the junction held 16 bases outside the gene matches. There are 17 residues in the CDR3. CDR3 DNA: TGTGCCAGCAGCCCCCGACTCACTAGCGGGACTCGGGCTGAGCAGTTCTTC. This gives the protein CASSPRLTSGTRAEQFF. Drawing the rest from reference TRBV7-9 and TRBJ2-1, the complete variable domain is DTGVSQNPRHKITKRGQNVTFRCDPISEHNRLYWYRQTLGQGPEFLTYFQNEAQLEKSRLLSDRFSAERPKGSFSTLEIQRTEQGDSAMYLCASSPRLTSGTRAEQFFGPGTRLTVL.

Notes on this clonotype: Given a much more abundant clone one base away, this may be a read error. This chain links TRBV5-1 with TRBJ2-1; 7 bases agree with TRBD2. Germline trimming cut 1 base from V and 0 bases from J; bases unmatched to any gene: 7. Looked up from germline, CDR1 is SGHRS and CDR2 is YFSETQ. The CDR3 totals 17 residues. The CDR3 coding sequence is TGCGCCAGCAGCTTGACTAGCGAGAAAAGCTCCTACAATGAGCAGTTCTTC. Encoded protein: CASSLTSEKSSYNEQFF. Looking up the rest from reference TRBV5-1 and TRBJ2-1 gives the full variable domain: KAGVTQTPRYLIKTRGQQVTLSCSPISGHRSVSWYQQTPGQGLQFLFEYFSETQRNKGNFPGRFSGRQFSNSRSEMNVSTLELGDSALYLCASSLTSEKSSYNEQFFGPGTRLTVL.

The chain links TRBV6-2 or TRBV6-3 to TRBJ2-1; 7 bases map to TRBD1. CDR3 length equals 12 residues. The germline gives CDR1 MNHEY, CDR2 SVGEGT. V trimming: 8 bases; J trimming: 6 bases; junction bases outside the gene matches: 4. The CDR3 loop reads CASGGQSNEQFF. In nucleotides, the CDR3 is TGTGCCAGCGGGGGACAGAGCAATGAGCAGTTCTTC.

The chain recombines TRBV29-1 with TRBJ1-1; 8 bases are shared with TRBD1. The length of the CDR3 is 14 residues. Germline CDR1 is SQVTM and CDR2 is ANQGSEA. Losses at the gene ends were 4 bases for V and 1 base for J; bases not matched to a gene: 5. The CDR3 is CSVVRGRGNTEAFF. The CDR3, as DNA: TGCAGCGTTGTCAGGGGGCGCGGGAACACTGAAGCTTTCTTT.

This clonotype was counted between two and nine times. This chain joins TRBV30 and TRBJ1-4; unclear D gene. The CDR3 has 15 residues. The V end lost 4 bases, the J end lost 8 bases, and 20 bases lay between the germline ends. Germline V gives CDR1 GTSNPN, CDR2 SVGIG (reference sequence). The CDR3 DNA sequence: TGTGCCTGGACCCAAAGCGGAGGGATTTACGAAAAACTGTTTTTT. Protein sequence: CAWTQSGGIYEKLFF.